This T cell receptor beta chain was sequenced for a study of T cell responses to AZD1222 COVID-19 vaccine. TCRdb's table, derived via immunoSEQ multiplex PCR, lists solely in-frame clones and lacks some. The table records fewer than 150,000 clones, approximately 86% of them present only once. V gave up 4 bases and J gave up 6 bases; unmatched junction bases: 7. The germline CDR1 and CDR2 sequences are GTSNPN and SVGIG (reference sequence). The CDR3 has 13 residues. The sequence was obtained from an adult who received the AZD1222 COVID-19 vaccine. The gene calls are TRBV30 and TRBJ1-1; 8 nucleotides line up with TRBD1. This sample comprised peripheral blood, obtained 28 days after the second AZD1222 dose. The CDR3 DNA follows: TGTGCCTGGACCGAGGACAGGGCCCCTGAAGCTTTCTTT. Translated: CAWTEDRAPEAFF.